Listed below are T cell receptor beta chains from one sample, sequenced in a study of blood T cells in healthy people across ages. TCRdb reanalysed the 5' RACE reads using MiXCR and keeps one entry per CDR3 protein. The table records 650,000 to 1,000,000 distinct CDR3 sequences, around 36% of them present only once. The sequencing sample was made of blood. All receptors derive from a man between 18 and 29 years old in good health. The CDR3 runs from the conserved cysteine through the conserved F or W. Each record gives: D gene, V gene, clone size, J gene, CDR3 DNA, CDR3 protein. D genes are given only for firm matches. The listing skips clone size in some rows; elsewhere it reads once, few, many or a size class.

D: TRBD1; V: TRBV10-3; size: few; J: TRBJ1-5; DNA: TGTGCCATCAGTAAAAGACCACCGGGACAGGGGGCTCATCAGCCCCAGCATTTT; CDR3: CAISKRPPGQGAHQPQHF
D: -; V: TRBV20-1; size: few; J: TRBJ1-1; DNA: TGCAGTGCCATGGGGAGTTGGAATGAAGCTTTCTTT; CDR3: CSAMGSWNEAFF
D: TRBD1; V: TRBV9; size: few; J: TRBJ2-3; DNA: TGTGCCAGCAGCGTAGTACAGGGGGACACAGATACGCAGTATTTT; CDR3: CASSVVQGDTDTQYF
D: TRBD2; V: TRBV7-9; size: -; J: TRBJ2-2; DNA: TGTGCCAGCAGCCCCCCGGCCAGCGGGGGGGCCTGGGAGCTGTTTTTT; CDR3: CASSPPASGGAWELFF
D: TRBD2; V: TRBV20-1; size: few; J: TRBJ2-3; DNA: TGCAGTGCTAGAGATCCAGGGACTAGCGGGGCCACAGATACGCAGTATTTT; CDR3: CSARDPGTSGATDTQYF
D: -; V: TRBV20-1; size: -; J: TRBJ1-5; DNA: TGCAGTGCTGAGGGGCAGGGAGGGCCGTATAGCAATCAGCCCCAGCATTTT; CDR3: CSAEGQGGPYSNQPQHF
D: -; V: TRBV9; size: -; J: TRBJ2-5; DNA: TGTGCCAGCAGCCCCACGGCGGGGCGGGAGACCCAGTACTTC; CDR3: CASSPTAGRETQYF
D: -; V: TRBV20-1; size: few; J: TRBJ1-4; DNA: TGCAGTGCTAGTGATCCGGACTCGGGGTTTGTTAATGAAAAACTGTTTTTT; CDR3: CSASDPDSGFVNEKLFF
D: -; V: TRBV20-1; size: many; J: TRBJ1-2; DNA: TGCAGTGCTAGATCCCCACAGGGAGTCCCTAACTATGGCTACACCTTC; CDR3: CSARSPQGVPNYGYTF
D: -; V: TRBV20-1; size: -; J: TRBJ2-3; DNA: TGCAGTGCTAGAGATCCCGGGCCAGATACGCAGTATTTT; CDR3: CSARDPGPDTQYF
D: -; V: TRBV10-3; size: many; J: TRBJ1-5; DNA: TGTGCCTCCGGGGGGGGGAGCAATCAGCCCCAGCATTTT; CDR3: CASGGGSNQPQHF
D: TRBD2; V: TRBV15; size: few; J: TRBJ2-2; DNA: TGTGCCACCAGCAAGCGACTAGCGGGCGCAGGGGAGCTGTTTTTT; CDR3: CATSKRLAGAGELFF